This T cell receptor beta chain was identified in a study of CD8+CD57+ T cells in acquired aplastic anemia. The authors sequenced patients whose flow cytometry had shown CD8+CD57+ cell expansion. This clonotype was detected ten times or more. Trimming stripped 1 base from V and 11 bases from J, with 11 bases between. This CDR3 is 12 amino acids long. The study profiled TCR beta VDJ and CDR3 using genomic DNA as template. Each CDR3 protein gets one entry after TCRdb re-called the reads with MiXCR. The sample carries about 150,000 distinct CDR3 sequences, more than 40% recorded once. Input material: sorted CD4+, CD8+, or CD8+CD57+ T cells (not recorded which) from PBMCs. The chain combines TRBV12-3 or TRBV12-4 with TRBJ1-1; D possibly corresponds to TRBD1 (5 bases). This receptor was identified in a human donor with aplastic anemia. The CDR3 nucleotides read TGTGCCAGCAGTTTAGGCGGGGCGGGGGCTTTCTTT. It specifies CASSLGGAGAFF.